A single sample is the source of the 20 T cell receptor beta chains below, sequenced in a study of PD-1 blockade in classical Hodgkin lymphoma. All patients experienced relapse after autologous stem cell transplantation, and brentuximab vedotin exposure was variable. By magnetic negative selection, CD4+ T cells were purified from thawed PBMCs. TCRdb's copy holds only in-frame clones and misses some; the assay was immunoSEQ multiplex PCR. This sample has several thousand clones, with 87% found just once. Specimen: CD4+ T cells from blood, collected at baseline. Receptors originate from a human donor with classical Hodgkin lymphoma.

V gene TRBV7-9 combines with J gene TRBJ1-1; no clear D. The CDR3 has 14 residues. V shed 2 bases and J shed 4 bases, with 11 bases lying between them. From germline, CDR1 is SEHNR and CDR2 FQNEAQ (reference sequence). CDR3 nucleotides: TGTGCCAGCAGCTTAACAACGACTTTCACTGAAGCTTTCTTT. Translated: CASSLTTTFTEAFF.

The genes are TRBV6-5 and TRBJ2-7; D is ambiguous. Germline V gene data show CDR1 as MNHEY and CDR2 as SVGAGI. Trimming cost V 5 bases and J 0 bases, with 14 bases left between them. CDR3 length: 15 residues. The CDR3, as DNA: TGTGCCAGCAGTCCCGAGAGACTGAGCTCCTACGAGCAGTACTTC. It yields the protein CASSPERLSSYEQYF.

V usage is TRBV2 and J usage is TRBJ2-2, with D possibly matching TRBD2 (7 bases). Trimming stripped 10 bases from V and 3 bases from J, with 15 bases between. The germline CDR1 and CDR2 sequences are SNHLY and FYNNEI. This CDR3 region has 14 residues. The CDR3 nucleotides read TGTGCCACCGCTAAAGGGGGGGACACCGGGGAGCTGTTTTTT. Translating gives CATAKGGDTGELFF.

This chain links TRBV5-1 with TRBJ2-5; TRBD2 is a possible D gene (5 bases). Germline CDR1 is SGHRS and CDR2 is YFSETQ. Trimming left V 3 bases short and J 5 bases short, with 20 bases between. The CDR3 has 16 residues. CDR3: CASSSRTAAVGETQYF. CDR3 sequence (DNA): TGCGCCAGCAGCTCTAGGACTGCCGCCGTAGGGGAGACCCAGTACTTC.

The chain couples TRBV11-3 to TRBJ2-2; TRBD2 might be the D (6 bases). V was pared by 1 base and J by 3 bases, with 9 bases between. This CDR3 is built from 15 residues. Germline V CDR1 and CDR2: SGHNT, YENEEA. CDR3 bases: TGTGCCAGCAGCTTAGGTGCGGGGTACACCGGGGAGCTGTTTTTT. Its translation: CASSLGAGYTGELFF.

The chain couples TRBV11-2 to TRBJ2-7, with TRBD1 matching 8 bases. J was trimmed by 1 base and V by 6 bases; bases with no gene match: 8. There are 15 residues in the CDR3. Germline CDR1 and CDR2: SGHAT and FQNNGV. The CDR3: CASRPPGTGSYEQYF. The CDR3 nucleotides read TGTGCCAGCAGACCACCCGGGACAGGATCCTACGAGCAGTACTTC. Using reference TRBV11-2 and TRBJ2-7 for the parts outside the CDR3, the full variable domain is EAGVAQSPRYKIIEKRQSVAFWCNPISGHATLYWYQQILGQGPKLLIQFQNNGVVDDSQLPKDRFSAERLKGVDSTLKIQPAKLEDSAVYLCASRPPGTGSYEQYFGPGTRLTVT.

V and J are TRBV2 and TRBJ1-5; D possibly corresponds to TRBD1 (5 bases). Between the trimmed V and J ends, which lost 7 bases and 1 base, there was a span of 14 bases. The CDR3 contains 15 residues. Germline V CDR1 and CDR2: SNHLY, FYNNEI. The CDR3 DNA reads TGTGCCAGCACCCCCCAGGGACTCAGCAATCAGCCCCAGCATTTT. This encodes CASTPQGLSNQPQHF.

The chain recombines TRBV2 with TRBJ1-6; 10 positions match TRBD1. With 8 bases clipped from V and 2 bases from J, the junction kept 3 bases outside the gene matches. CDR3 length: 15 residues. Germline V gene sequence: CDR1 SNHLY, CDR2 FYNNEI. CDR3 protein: CASGGQGTYNSPLHF. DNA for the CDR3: TGTGCCAGCGGGGGACAGGGGACCTATAATTCACCCCTCCACTTT.

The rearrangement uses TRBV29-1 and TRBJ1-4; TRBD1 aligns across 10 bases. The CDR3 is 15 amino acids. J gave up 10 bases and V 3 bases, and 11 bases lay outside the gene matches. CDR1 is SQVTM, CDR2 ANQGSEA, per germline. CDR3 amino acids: CSVETGGLFDVKLFF. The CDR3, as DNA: TGCAGCGTTGAGACAGGGGGCTTATTTGATGTAAAACTGTTTTTT.

The CDR3 loop is CASSVGGRHNEKLFF. The CDR3 DNA is TGTGCCAGCAGTGTTGGGGGAAGGCATAATGAAAAACTGTTTTTT. V is TRBV2 and J is TRBJ1-4, with D possibly matching TRBD1 (5 bases). There are 15 residues in the CDR3. Germline lookup yields CDR1 SNHLY and CDR2 FYNNEI. The V end lost 4 bases, the J end lost 4 bases, and 13 bases lay between the germline ends.

The CDR3 spells CASSASGGLGNSPLHF. The CDR3 DNA reads TGTGCCAGCAGCGCCTCGGGGGGCCTCGGGAATTCACCCCTCCACTTT. V usage is TRBV11-2 and J usage is TRBJ1-6; tentatively, D is TRBD1 (6 bases). Germline V CDR1 and CDR2: SGHAT, FQNNGV. Trimming removed 5 bases from V and 7 bases from J, with 18 bases in between. This CDR3 has 16 amino acids.

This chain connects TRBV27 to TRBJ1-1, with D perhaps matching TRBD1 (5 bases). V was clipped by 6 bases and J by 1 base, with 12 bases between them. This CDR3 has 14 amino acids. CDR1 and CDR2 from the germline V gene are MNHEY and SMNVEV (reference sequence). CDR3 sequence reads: CASRGYRRNTEAFF. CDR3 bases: TGTGCCAGCAGGGGGTACAGGAGGAACACTGAAGCTTTCTTT.

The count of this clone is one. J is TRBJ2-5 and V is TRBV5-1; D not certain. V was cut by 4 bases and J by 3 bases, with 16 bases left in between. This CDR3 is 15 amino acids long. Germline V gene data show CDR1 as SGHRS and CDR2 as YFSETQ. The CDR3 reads CASSHAHTWEETQYF. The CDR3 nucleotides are TGCGCCAGCAGCCATGCCCATACATGGGAAGAGACCCAGTACTTC.

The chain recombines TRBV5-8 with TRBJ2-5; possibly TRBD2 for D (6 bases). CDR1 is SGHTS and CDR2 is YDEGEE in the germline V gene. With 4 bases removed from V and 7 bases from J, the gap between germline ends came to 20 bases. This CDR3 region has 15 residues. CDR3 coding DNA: TGTGCCAGCAGCCCCTACGGAGGGTCAGTTAGGACCCAGTACTTC. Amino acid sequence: CASSPYGGSVRTQYF.

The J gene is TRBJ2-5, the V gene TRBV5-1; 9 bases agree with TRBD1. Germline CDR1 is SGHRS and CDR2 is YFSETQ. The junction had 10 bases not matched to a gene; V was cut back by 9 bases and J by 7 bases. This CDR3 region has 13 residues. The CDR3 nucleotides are TGCGCCACCTCCGGACAGGGGAGTGGGACCCAGTACTTC. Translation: CATSGQGSGTQYF.

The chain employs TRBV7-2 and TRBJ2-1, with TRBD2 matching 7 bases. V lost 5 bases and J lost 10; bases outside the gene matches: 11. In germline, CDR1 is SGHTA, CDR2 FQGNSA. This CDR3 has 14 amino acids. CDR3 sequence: CASSPLGSGAEQFF. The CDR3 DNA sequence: TGTGCCAGCAGCCCCCTGGGGAGCGGGGCCGAGCAGTTCTTC.

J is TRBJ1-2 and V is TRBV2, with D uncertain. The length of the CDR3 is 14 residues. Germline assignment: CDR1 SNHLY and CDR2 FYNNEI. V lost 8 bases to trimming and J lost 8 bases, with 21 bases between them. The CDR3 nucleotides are TGTGCCAGCGTTGACTCCCATGCGGTAGCCGGCTACACCTTC. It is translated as CASVDSHAVAGYTF. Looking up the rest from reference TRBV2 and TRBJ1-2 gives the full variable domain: EPEVTQTPSHQVTQMGQEVILRCVPISNHLYFYWYRQILGQKVEFLVSFYNNEISEKSEIFDDQFSVERPDGSNFTLKIRSTKLEDSAMYFCASVDSHAVAGYTFGSGTRLTVV.

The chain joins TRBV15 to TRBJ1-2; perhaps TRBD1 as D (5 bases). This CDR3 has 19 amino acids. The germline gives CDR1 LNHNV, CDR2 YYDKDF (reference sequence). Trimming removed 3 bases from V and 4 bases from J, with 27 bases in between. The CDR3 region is CATSSTTPPSPGTGYGYTF. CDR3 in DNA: TGTGCCACCAGCAGCACGACACCCCCTAGCCCTGGGACGGGCTATGGCTACACCTTC.

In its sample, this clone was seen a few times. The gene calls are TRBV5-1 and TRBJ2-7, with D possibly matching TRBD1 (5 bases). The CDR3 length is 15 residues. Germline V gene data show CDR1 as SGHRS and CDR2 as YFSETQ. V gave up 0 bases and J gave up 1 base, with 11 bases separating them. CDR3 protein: CASSLEGQASYEQYF. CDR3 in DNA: TGCGCCAGCAGCTTGGAGGGGCAGGCTTCCTACGAGCAGTACTTC.

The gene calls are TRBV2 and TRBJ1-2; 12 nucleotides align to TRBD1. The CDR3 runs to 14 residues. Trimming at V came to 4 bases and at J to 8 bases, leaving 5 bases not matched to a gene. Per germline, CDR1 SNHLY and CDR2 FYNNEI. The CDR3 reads CASSGRDRGQGYTF. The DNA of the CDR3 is TGTGCCAGCAGTGGGAGGGACAGGGGGCAGGGCTACACCTTC. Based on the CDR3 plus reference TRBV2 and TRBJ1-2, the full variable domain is EPEVTQTPSHQVTQMGQEVILRCVPISNHLYFYWYRQILGQKVEFLVSFYNNEISEKSEIFDDQFSVERPDGSNFTLKIRSTKLEDSAMYFCASSGRDRGQGYTFGSGTRLTVV.